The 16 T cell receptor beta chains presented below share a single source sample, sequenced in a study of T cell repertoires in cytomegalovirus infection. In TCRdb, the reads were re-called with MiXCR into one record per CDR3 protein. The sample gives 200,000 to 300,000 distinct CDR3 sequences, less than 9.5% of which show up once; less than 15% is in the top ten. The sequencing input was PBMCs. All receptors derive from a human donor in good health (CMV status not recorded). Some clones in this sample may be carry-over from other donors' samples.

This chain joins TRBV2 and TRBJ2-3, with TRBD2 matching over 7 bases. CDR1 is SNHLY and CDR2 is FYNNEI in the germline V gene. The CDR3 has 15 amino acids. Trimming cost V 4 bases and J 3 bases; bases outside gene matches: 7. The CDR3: CASSGERGVTDTQYF. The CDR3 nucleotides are TGTGCCAGCAGTGGAGAGCGGGGAGTAACAGATACGCAGTATTTT.

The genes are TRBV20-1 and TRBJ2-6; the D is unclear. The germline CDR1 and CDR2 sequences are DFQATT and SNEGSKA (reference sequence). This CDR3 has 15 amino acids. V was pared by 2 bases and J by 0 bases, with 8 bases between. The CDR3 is CSARKRSSGANVLTF. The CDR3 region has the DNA TGCAGTGCTAGAAAGAGGAGCTCTGGGGCCAACGTCCTGACTTTC.

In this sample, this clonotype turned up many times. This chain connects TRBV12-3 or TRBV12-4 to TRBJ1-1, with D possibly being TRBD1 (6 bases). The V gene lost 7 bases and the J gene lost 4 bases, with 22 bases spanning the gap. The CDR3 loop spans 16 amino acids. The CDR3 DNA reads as TGTGCCAGCATCAAACGTGCGGGGGCGCGGAGCACTGAAGCTTTCTTT. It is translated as CASIKRAGARSTEAFF.

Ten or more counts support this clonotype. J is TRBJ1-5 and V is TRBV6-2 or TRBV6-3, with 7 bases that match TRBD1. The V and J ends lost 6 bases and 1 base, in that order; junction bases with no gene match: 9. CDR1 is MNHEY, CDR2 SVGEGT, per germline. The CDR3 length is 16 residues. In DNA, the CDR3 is TGTGCCAGCAGCCGGGCCGGGACAGAGAGCAATCAGCCCCAGCATTTT. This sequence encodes CASSRAGTESNQPQHF.

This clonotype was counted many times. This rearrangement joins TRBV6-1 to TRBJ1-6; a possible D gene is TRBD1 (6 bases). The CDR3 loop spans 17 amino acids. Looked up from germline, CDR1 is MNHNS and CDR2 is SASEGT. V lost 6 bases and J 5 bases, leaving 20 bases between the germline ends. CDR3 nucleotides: TGTGCCAGCAGGGACAGCCCGCAGTATCGGCATAATTCACCCCTCCACTTT. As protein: CASRDSPQYRHNSPLHF.

CDR3 protein: CSASTGATYGYTF. The DNA for the CDR3 is TGCAGTGCTAGTACAGGAGCAACGTATGGCTACACCTTC. The rearrangement joins TRBV20-1 to TRBJ1-2, with D maybe TRBD1 (5 bases). Germline CDR1 and CDR2: DFQATT and SNEGSKA (reference sequence). V lost 3 bases to trimming and J lost 5 bases, with 13 bases between them. The CDR3 loop spans 13 amino acids.

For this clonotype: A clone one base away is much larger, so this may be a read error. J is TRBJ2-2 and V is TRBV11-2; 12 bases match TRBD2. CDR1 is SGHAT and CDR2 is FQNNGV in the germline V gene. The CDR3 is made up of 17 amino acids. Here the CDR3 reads CAGALAGGYGGTGELLF. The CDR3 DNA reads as TGTGCCGGCGCCCTAGCGGGAGGGTACGGGGGAACCGGGGAGCTGCTTTTT.

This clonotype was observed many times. CDR3 sequence reads: CASSLVSNTYEQYF. DNA of the CDR3: TGTGCCAGCAGCTTAGTATCAAACACCTACGAGCAGTACTTC. This chain links TRBV7-2 with TRBJ2-7; D gene ambiguous. The length of the CDR3 is 14 residues. The V end lost 1 base, the J end lost 2 bases, and 9 bases lay between the germline ends. Germline V gives CDR1 SGHTA, CDR2 FQGNSA.

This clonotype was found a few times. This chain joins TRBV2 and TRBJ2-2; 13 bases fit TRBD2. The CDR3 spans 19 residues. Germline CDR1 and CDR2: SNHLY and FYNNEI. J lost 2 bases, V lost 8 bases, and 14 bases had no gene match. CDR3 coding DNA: TGTGCCAGCTCCGGAGTGTCGACTAGCGGGAGGATAAACACCGGGGAGCTGTTTTTT. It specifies CASSGVSTSGRINTGELFF.

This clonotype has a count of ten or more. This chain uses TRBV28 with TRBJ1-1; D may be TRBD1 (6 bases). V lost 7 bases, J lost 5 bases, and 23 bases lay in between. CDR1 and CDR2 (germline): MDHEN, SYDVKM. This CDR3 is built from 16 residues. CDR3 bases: TGTGCCAGCACCCTTCCGGGGGGCAGGGGTTTAACTGAAGCTTTCTTT. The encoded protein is CASTLPGGRGLTEAFF. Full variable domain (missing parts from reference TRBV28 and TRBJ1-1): DVKVTQSSRYLVKRTGEKVFLECVQDMDHENMFWYRQDPGLGLRLIYFSYDVKMKEKGDIPEGYSVSREKKERFSLILESASTNQTSMYLCASTLPGGRGLTEAFFGQGTRLTVV.

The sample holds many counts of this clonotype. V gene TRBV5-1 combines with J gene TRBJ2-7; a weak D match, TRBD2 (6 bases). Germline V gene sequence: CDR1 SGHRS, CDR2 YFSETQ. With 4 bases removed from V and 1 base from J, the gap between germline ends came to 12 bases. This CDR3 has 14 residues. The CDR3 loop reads CASSQGLLSYEQYF. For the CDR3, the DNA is TGCGCCAGCAGCCAGGGACTGCTTTCCTACGAGCAGTACTTC.

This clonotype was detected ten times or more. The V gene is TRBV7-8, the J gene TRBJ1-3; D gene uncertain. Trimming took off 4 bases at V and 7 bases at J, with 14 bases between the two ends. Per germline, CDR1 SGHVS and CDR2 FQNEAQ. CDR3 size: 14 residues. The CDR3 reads CASSSGSGFNTIYF. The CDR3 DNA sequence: TGTGCCAGCAGCTCGGGGTCGGGGTTCAACACCATATATTTT. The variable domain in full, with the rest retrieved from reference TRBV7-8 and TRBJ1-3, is GAGVSQSPRYKVAKRGQDVALRCDPISGHVSLFWYQQALGQGPEFLTYFQNEAQLDKSGLPSDRFFAERPEGSVSTLKIQRTQQEDSAVYLCASSSGSGFNTIYFGEGSWLTVV.

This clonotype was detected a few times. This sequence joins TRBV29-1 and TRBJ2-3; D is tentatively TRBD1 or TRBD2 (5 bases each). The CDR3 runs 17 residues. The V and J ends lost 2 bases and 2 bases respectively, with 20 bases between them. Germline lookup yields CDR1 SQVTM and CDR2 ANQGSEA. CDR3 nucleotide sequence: TGCAGCGTTGAAAGTATTGTGGGGAGAGGGGCCACAGATACGCAGTATTTT. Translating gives CSVESIVGRGATDTQYF.

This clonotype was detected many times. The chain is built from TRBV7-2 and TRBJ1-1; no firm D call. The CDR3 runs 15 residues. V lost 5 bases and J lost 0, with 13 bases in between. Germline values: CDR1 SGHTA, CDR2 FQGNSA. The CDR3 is CASSLSSTMNTEAFF. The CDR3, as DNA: TGTGCCAGCAGCCTCTCAAGCACTATGAACACTGAAGCTTTCTTT.

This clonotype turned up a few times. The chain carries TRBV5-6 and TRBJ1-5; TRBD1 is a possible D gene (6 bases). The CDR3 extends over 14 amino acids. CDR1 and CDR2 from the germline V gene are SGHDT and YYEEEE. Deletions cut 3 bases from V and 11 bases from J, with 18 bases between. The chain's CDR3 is CASSSGQKQGAQHF. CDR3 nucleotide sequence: TGTGCCAGCAGCTCCGGACAGAAGCAGGGAGCCCAGCATTTT.

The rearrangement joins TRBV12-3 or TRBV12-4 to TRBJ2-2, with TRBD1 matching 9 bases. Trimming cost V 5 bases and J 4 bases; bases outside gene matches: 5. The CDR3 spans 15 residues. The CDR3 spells CASSPGQGSTGELFF. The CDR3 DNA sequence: TGTGCCAGCAGTCCAGGACAGGGGTCCACCGGGGAGCTGTTTTTT.